The 15 T cell receptor beta chains in this list originate from one sample, sequenced in a study of CD8+ T cells in alopecia areata. Sequencing relied on a cDNA template that was reverse transcribed from extracted RNA. Some clones are missing from TCRdb's copy, which holds only in-frame ones; the method was immunoSEQ multiplex PCR. The sample includes roughly 150,000 clones, around 50% of them seen just once. Stated treatment: oral pan-JAK inhibitor, 5-10 mg twice daily. This material consisted of CD8+ T cells sorted from blood, taken at week 4, from a patient treated with tofacitinib. The receptor source for this set is a human donor with alopecia areata.

Of note for this clone: Other nucleotide sequences in the sample specify the same CDR3. The gene calls are TRBV27 and TRBJ1-5; D is ambiguous. V lost 5 bases to trimming and J lost 6 bases, with 8 bases between them. Germline V gene lookup returns CDR1 MNHEY and CDR2 SMNVEV (reference sequence). CDR3 length equals 12 residues. In nucleotides, the CDR3 is TGTGCCAGCAGTCCGTCAGGTCAGCCCCAGCATTTT. Translating gives CASSPSGQPQHF.

This chain links TRBV29-1 with TRBJ1-2, with D maybe TRBD1 (6 bases). Looked up from germline, CDR1 is SQVTM and CDR2 is ANQGSEA. Trimming took 7 bases from V and 5 from J, leaving 14 bases between them. This CDR3 spans 12 amino acids. CDR3 sequence: CSARGGGYGYTF. For the CDR3, the DNA is TGCAGCGCGAGGGGGGGAGGTTATGGCTACACCTTC.

V usage is TRBV30 and J usage is TRBJ1-1; no firm D call. The CDR3 has 11 residues. Germline assignment: CDR1 GTSNPN and CDR2 SVGIG (reference sequence). V was clipped by 5 bases and J by 1 base, with 5 bases between them. The CDR3 is CAWDANTEAFF. The CDR3 DNA sequence: TGTGCCTGGGACGCGAACACTGAAGCTTTCTTT.

This clone has a handful of counts. The chain is built from TRBV29-1 and TRBJ1-1; TRBD1 is a possible D gene (6 bases). Germline CDR1 is SQVTM and CDR2 is ANQGSEA. CDR3 size: 10 residues. With 4 bases removed from V and 9 bases from J, the gap between germline ends came to 9 bases. The CDR3 sequence: CSVGGAQAFF. The CDR3 region has the DNA TGCAGCGTTGGGGGGGCGCAAGCTTTCTTT.

The chain couples TRBV29-1 to TRBJ2-1; TRBD1 matches 8 bases. This CDR3 region has 17 residues. V was pared by 5 bases and J by 4 bases, with 16 bases of the junction left unmatched. Germline-derived CDR1 and CDR2 are SQVTM and ANQGSEA. CDR3 residues: CSVTLNSGGFRYNEQFF. Here the CDR3 DNA reads TGCAGCGTTACGCTGAATTCAGGGGGCTTCAGATACAATGAGCAGTTCTTC.

V gene TRBV19 combines with J gene TRBJ2-7, with D uncertain. Germline V gives CDR1 LNHDA, CDR2 SQIVND (reference sequence). CDR3 length equals 14 residues. The ends were cut back, 8 bases at V and 5 bases at J, with 19 bases in the middle. CDR3 sequence reads: CASQIRENRNEQYF. DNA of the CDR3: TGTGCCAGTCAAATTAGGGAAAACCGGAACGAGCAGTACTTC.

CDR3 nucleotide sequence: TGCGCCAGCAGCGACCGGACAGGGTACTATGGCTACACCTTC. Translated, it gives CASSDRTGYYGYTF. V is TRBV4-3 and J is TRBJ1-2; the match to TRBD1 covers 8 bases. CDR3 length: 14 amino acids. Germline CDR1 reads LGHNA; CDR2 reads YSLEER. The J segment lost 3 bases and the V segment lost 5 bases, leaving 5 bases of the junction unmatched.

The rearrangement joins TRBV28 to TRBJ2-5; perhaps TRBD1 as D (6 bases). Germline V gene lookup returns CDR1 MDHEN and CDR2 SYDVKM. V lost 10 bases and J lost 1, with 19 bases in between. The CDR3 extends over 15 amino acids. The CDR3 protein is CATTDDGQPQETQYF. The CDR3 DNA follows: TGTGCCACAACTGACGATGGACAGCCCCAAGAGACCCAGTACTTC.

This clone has just a few counts. The chain combines TRBV7-9 with TRBJ2-7; 12 bases agree with TRBD1. Germline CDR1 reads SEHNR; CDR2 reads FQNEAQ (reference sequence). Trimming cost V 5 bases and J 4 bases; bases outside gene matches: 6. The CDR3 loop spans 15 amino acids. This CDR3 reads CASSNPGQGAYEQYF. Written as DNA, the CDR3 is TGTGCCAGCAGCAATCCGGGACAGGGGGCATACGAGCAGTACTTC.

The rearrangement links TRBV6-1 to TRBJ1-2, with D hard to call. Germline CDR1 is MNHNS and CDR2 is SASEGT. The V end was cut by 8 bases, the J end by 3 bases, with 13 bases between. The CDR3 totals 13 residues. CDR3 bases: TGTGCCAGCCTCGAGGAGACGGACTATGGCTACACCTTC. Its translation: CASLEETDYGYTF.

This clone was recorded a few times. Within the sample, other DNA sequences also encode this same CDR3. This sequence joins TRBV7-9 and TRBJ2-7; D is unclear. The V end lost 2 bases, the J end lost 0 bases, and 5 bases lay between the germline ends. The germline V gene has CDR1 SEHNR and CDR2 FQNEAQ (reference sequence). This CDR3 has 13 amino acids. CDR3 amino acids: CASSLPLSYEQYF. The CDR3 nucleotides read TGTGCCAGCAGCTTACCCCTCTCCTACGAGCAGTACTTC.

The chain links TRBV4-1 to TRBJ1-6; possibly TRBD1 for D (5 bases). Trimming left V 5 bases short and J 7 bases short, with 12 bases between. This CDR3 has 14 residues. In germline, CDR1 is MGHRA, CDR2 YSYEKL. Here the CDR3 DNA reads TGCGCCAGCAGCTATCCTCCAGGGAATTCACCCCTCCACTTT. It specifies CASSYPPGNSPLHF.

The chain carries TRBV4-2 and TRBJ1-1; possibly TRBD1 for D (5 bases). Trimming took 1 base from V and 5 from J, leaving 14 bases between them. The CDR3 is 15 amino acids. Germline-derived CDR1 and CDR2 are LGHNA and YNFKEQ. CDR3 sequence: CASSQAGGIRTEAFF. The CDR3 region has the DNA TGTGCCAGCAGCCAAGCGGGGGGGATTCGGACTGAAGCTTTCTTT.

The CDR3: CASSPTTGRVETQYF. In DNA form, the CDR3 reads TGTGCCAGCAGCCCCACGACGGGTCGAGTCGAGACCCAGTACTTC. The chain couples TRBV14 to TRBJ2-5; D ambiguous. Trimming stripped 4 bases from V and 5 bases from J, with 17 bases between. CDR3 length equals 15 residues. From germline, CDR1 is SGHDN and CDR2 FVKESK.

This clone was recorded a few times. Within the sample, other DNA sequences also encode this same CDR3. The V call is TRBV5-1, the J call TRBJ2-5; D not certain. V lost 3 bases, J lost 4 bases, and 7 bases lay in between. Germline V lookup: CDR1 SGHRS, CDR2 YFSETQ. The CDR3 contains 12 residues. CDR3 DNA sequence: TGCGCCAGCAGCTGGAATGGAGAGACCCAGTACTTC. Amino acids: CASSWNGETQYF.